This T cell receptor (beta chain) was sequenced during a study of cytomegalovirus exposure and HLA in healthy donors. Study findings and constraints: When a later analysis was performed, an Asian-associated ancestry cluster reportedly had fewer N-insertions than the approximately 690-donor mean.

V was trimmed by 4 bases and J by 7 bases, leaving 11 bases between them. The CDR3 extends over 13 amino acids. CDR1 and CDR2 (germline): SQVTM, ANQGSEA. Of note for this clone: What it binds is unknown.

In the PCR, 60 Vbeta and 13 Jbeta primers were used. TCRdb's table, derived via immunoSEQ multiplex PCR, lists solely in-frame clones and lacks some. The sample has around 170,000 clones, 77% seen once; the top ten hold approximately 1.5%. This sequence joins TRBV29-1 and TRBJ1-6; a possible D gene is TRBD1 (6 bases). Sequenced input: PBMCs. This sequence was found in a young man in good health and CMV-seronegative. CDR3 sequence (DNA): TGCAGCGTTGGGGGGCTTGGGAATTCACCCCTCCACTTT. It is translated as CSVGGLGNSPLHF.